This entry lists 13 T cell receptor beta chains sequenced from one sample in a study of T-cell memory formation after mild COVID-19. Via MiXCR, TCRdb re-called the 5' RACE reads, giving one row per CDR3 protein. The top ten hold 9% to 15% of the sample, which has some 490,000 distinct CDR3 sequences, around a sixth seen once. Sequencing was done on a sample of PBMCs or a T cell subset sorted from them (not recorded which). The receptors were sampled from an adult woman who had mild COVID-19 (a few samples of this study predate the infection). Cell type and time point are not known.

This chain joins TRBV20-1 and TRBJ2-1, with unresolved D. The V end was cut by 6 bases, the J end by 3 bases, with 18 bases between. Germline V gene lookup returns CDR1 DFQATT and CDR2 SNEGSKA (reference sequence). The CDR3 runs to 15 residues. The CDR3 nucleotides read TGCAGTGCGCCGAAACGGCCCACCTACTACAATGAGCAGTTCTTC. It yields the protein CSAPKRPTYYNEQFF.

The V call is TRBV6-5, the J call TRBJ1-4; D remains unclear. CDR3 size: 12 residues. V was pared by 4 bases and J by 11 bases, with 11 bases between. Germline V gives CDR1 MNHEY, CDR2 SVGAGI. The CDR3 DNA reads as TGTGCCAGCAGTTCTCCACTAAGGAAACTGTTTTTT. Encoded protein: CASSSPLRKLFF.

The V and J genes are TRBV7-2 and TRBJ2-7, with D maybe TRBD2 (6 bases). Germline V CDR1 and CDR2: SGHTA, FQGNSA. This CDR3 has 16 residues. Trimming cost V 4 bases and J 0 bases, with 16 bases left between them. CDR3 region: CASSSQGLLDSYEQYF. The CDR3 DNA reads TGTGCCAGCAGCTCCCAGGGACTTTTGGACTCCTACGAGCAGTACTTC.

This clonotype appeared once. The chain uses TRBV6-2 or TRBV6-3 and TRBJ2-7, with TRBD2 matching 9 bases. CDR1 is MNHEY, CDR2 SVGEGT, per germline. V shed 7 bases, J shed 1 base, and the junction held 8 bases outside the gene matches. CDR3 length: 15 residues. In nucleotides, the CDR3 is TGTGCCAGCATCCTCGAGCGGGAGGATTCCTACGAGCAGTACTTC. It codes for CASILEREDSYEQYF.

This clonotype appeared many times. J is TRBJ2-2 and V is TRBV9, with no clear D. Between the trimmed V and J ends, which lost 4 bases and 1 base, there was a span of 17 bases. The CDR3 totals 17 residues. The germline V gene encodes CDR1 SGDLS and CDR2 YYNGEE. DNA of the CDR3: TGTGCCAGCAGCATCCCACTTGACGGGCGGAACACCGGGGAGCTGTTTTTT. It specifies CASSIPLDGRNTGELFF.

CDR3 sequence reads: CATSEGRYNEQFF. The CDR3 DNA sequence: TGTGCCACCTCGGAGGGCCGGTACAATGAGCAGTTCTTC. V is TRBV24-1 and J is TRBJ2-1; TRBD2 might be the D (6 bases). Germline V gives CDR1 KGHDR, CDR2 SFDVKD. V lost 9 bases and J lost 4, with 12 bases in between. The CDR3 has 13 residues.

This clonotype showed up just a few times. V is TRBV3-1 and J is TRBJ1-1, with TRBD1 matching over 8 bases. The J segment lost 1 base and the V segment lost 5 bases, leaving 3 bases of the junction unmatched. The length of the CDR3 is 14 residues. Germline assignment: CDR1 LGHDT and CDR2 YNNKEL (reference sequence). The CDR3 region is CASSTGQENTEAFF. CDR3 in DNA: TGTGCCAGCAGCACGGGACAGGAGAACACTGAAGCTTTCTTT.

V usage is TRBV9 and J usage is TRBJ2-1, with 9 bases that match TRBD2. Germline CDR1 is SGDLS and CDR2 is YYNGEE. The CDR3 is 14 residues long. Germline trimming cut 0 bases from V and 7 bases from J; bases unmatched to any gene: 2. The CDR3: CASSVASGKNEQFF. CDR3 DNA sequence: TGTGCCAGCAGCGTAGCTAGCGGGAAAAATGAGCAGTTCTTC.

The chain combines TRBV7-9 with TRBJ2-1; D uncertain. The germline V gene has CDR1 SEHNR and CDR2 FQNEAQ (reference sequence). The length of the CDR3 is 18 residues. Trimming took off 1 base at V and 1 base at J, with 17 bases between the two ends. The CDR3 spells CASSLVRDLTLSYNEQFF. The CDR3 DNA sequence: TGTGCCAGCAGCTTAGTTCGAGACCTCACACTATCCTACAATGAGCAGTTCTTC. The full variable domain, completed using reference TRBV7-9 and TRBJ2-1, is DTGVSQNPRHKITKRGQNVTFRCDPISEHNRLYWYRQTLGQGPEFLTYFQNEAQLEKSRLLSDRFSAERPKGSFSTLEIQRTEQGDSAMYLCASSLVRDLTLSYNEQFFGPGTRLTVL.

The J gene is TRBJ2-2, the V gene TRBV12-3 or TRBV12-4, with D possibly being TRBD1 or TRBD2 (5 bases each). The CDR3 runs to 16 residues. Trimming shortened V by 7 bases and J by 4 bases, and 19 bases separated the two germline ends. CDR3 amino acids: CASTTAGGGGTGELFF. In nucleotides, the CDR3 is TGTGCCAGCACCACCGCGGGTGGGGGTGGCACCGGGGAGCTGTTTTTT.

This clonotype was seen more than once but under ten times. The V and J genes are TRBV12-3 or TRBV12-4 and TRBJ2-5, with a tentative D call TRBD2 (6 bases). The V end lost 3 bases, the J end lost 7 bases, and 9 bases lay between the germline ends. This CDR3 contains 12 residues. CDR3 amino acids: CASSLAGPTQYF. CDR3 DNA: TGTGCCAGCAGTTTGGCGGGACCGACCCAGTACTTC.

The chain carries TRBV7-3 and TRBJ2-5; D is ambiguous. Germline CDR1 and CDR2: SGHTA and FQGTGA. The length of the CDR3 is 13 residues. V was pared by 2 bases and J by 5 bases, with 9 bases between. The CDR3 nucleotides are TGTGCCAGCAGCTTAGGTTTCAAGGAGACCCAGTACTTC. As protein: CASSLGFKETQYF. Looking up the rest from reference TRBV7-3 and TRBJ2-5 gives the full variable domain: GAGVSQTPSNKVTEKGKYVELRCDPISGHTALYWYRQSLGQGPEFLIYFQGTGAADDSGLPNDRFFAVRPEGSVSTLKIQRTERGDSAVYLCASSLGFKETQYFGPGTRLLVL.

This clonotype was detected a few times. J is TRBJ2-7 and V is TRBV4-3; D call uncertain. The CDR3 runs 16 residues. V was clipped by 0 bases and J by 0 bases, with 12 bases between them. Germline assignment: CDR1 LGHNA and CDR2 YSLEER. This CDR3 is CASSQDLSASSYEQYF. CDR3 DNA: TGCGCCAGCAGCCAAGATCTCAGCGCCAGCTCCTACGAGCAGTACTTC.